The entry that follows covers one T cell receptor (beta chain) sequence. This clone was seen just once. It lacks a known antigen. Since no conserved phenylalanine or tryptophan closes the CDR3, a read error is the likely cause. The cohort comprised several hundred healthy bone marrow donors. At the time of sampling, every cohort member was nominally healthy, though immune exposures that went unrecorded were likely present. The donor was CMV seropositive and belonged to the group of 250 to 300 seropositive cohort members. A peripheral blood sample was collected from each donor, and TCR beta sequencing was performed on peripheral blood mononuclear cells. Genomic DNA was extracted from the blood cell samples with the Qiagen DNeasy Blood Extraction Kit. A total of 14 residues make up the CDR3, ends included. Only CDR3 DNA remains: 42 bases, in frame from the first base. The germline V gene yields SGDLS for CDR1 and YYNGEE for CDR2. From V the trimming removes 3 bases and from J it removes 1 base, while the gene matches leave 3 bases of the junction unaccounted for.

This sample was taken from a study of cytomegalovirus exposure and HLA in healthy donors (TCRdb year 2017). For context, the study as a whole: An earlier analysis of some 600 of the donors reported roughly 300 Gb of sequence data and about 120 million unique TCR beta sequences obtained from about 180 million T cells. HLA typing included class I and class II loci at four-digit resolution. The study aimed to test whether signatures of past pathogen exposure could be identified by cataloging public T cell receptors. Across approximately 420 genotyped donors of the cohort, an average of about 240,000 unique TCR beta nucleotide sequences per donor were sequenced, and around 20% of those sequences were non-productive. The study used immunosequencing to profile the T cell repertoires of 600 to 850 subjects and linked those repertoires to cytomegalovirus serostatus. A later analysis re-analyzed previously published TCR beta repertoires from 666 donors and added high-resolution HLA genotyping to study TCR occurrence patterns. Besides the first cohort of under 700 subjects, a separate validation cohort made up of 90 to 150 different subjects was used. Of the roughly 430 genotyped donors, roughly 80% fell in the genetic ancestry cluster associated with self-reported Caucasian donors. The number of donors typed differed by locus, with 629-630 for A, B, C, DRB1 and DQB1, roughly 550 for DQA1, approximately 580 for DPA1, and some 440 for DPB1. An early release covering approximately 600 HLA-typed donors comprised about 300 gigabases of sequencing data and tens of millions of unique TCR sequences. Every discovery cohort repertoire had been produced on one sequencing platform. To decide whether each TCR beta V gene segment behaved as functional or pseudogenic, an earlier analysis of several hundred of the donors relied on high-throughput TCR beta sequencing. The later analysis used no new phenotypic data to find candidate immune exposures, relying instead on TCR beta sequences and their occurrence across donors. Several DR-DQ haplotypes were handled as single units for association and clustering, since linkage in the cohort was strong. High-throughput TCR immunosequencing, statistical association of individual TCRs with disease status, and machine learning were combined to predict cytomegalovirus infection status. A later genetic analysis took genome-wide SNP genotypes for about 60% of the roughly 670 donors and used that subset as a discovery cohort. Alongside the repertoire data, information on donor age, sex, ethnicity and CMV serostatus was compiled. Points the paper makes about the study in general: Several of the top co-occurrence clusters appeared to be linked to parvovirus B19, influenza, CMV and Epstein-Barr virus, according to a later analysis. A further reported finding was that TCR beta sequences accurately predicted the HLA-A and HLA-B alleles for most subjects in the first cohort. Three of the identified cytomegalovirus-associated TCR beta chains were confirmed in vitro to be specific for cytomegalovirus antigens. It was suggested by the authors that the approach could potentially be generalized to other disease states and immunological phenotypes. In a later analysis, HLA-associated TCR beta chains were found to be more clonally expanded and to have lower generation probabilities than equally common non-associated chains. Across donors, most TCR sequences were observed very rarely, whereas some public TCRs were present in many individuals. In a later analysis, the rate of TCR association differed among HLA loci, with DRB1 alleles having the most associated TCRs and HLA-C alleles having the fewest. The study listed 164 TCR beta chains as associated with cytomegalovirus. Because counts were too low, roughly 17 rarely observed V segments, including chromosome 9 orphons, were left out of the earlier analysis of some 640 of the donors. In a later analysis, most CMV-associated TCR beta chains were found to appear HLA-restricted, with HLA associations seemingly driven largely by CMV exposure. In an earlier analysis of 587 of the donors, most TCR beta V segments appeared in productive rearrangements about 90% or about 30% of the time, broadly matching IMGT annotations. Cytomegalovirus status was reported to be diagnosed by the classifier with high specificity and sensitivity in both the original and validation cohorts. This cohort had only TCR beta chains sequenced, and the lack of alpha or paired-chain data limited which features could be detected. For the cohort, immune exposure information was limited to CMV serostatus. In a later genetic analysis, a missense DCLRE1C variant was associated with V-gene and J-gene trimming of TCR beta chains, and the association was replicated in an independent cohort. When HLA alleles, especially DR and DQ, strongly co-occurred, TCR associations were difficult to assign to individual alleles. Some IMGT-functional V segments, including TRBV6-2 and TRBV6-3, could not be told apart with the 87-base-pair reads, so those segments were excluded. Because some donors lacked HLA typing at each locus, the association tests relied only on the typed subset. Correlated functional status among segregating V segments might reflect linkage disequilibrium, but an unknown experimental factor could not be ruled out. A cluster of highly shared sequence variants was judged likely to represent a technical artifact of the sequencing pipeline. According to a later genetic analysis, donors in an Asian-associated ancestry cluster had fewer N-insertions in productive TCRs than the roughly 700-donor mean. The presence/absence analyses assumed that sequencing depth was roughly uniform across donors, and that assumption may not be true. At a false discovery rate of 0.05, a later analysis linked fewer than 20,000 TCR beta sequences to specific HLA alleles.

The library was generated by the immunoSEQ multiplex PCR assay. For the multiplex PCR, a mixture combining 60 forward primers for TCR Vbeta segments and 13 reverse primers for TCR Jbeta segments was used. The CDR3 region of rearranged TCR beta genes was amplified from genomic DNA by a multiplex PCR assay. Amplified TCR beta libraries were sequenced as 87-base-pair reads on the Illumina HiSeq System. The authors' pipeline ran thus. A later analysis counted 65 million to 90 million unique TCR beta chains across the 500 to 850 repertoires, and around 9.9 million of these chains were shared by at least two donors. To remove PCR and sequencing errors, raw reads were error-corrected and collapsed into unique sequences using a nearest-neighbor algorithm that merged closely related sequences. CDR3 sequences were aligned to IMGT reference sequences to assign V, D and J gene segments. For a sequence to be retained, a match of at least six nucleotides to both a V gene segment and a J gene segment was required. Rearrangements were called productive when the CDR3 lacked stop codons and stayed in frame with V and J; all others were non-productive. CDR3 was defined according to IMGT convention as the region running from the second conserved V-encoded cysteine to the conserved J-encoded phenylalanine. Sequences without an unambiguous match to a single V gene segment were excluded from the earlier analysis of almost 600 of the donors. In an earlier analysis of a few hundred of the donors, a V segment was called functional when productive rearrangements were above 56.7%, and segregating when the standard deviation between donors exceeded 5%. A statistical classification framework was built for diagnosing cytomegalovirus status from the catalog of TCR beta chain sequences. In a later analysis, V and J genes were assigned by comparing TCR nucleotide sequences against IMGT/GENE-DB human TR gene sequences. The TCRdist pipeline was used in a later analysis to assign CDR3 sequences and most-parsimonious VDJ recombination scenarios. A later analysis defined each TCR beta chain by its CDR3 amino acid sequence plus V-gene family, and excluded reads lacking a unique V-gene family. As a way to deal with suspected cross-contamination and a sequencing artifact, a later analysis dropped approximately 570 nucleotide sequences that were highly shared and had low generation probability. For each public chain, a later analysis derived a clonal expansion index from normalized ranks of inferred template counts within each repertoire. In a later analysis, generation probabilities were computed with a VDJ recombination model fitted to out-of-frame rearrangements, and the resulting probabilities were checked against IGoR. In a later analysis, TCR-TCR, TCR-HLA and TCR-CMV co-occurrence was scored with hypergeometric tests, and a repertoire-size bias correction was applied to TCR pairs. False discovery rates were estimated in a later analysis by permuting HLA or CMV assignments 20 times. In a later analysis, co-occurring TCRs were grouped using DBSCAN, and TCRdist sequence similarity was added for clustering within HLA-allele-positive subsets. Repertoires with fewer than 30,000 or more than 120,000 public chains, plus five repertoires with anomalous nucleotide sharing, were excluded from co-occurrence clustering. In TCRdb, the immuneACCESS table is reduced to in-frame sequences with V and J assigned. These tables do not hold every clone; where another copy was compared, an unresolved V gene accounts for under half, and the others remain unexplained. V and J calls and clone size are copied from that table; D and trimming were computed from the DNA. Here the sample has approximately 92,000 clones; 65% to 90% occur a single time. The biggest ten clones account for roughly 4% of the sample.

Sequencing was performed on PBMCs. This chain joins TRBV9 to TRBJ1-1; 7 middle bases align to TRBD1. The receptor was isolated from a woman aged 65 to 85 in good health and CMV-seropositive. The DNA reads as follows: TGTGCCAGCAGCGCGACAGGGTCGAACACTGAAGCTTTCCTT. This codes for CASSATGSNTEAFL.